This TCR beta chain was captured by sequencing in a study of cytomegalovirus exposure and HLA in healthy donors. CDR1 is SGHNT, CDR2 YENEEA, per germline. This CDR3 is built from 15 residues. The junction had 9 bases not matched to a gene; V was cut back by 5 bases and J by 6 bases. This clone was observed a few times. The PCR was carried out with 60 Vbeta primers and 13 Jbeta primers. TCRdb keeps only in-frame clones here, not all; method: immunoSEQ multiplex PCR. The data hold approximately 160,000 clones, with over 70% observed a single time. This chain connects TRBV11-3 to TRBJ2-1; 8 nucleotides align to TRBD2. The specimen was PBMCs. This receptor was obtained from a woman between 40 and 50 years old in good health and CMV-seropositive. CDR3 sequence (DNA): TGTGCCAGCAGCAAAACCGGGACTAGTACCAATGAGCAGTTCTTC. This codes for CASSKTGTSTNEQFF.